Described below is a single T cell receptor (beta chain) sequence and its context. The CDR3 consists of 14 residues. Germline V gene data show CDR1 as SGHTA and CDR2 as FQGNSA. V was clipped by 5 bases and J by 8 bases, with 16 bases between them. This specimen comes from a study of blood T cell repertoires in COVID-19. Sequencing used immunoSEQ multiplex PCR; TCRdb keeps in-frame clones, though not all of them. This sample yields roughly 200,000 clones, of which approximately 83% are seen a single time; 3.5% to 4% belongs to the top ten. Recruitment covered 20 to 25 US areas and drew participants whose ages spanned roughly 18 to 90 years.

The gene calls are TRBV7-2 and TRBJ2-1; D not certain. Sequencing input: PBMCs or T cells enriched from blood (not recorded which). The source is a middle-aged woman with acute COVID-19. The CDR3 protein is CASSPILDFDEQFF. CDR3 coding DNA: TGTGCCAGCAGCCCCATCCTAGATTTCGATGAGCAGTTCTTC.